The 8 T cell receptor beta chains listed next were all sequenced from one sample in a study of blood T cell repertoires in COVID-19. Here immunoSEQ multiplex PCR was the method, and the copy in TCRdb shows in-frame clones only, minus some. The data show 150,000 to 180,000 clones, roughly 84% seen once. The sequencing input was peripheral blood. The receptors were gathered from a woman aged 45 to 65 with acute or convalescent COVID-19.

V and J are TRBV30 and TRBJ1-6; the match to TRBD1 covers 7 bases. The V gene's germline CDR1 is GTSNPN and CDR2 SVGIG (reference sequence). The V and J ends lost 2 bases and 6 bases, in that order; junction bases with no gene match: 4. The CDR3 runs to 14 residues. CDR3: CAWSLGTANSPLHF. CDR3 in DNA: TGTGCCTGGAGTTTGGGGACAGCTAATTCACCCCTCCACTTT.

This chain joins TRBV7-2 and TRBJ2-3; D remains unclear. Germline-derived CDR1 and CDR2 are SGHTA and FQGNSA. V lost 6 bases and J lost 0, with 13 bases in between. The CDR3 covers 15 residues. The CDR3, as DNA: TGTGCCAGCAGTGTAGGTGGGCCGAGCACAGATACGCAGTATTTT. Protein product: CASSVGGPSTDTQYF.

The V and J genes are TRBV28 and TRBJ1-2; 8 bases are shared with TRBD1. CDR1 and CDR2 from the germline V gene are MDHEN and SYDVKM. V shed 10 bases and J 8 bases; nucleotides not matched to a gene: 18. This CDR3 is built from 15 residues. The CDR3 nucleotides read TGTGCCACCTCGGACAGGGCCGGGTTTAGGGAAGGCTACACCTTC. It specifies CATSDRAGFREGYTF.

This chain connects TRBV14 to TRBJ1-1; D is unresolved. CDR1 SGHDN and CDR2 FVKESK come from the germline V gene. The V and J ends lost 2 bases and 1 base respectively, with 8 bases between them. The CDR3 has 14 residues. The CDR3 sequence: CASSQIHGNTEAFF. In DNA form, the CDR3 reads TGTGCCAGCAGCCAAATTCACGGGAACACTGAAGCTTTCTTT.

V gene TRBV2 combines with J gene TRBJ2-5; 11 bases fit TRBD2. The CDR3 consists of 15 residues. CDR1 SNHLY and CDR2 FYNNEI come from the germline V gene. After removal of 5 bases from V and 4 bases from J, the junction contained 6 bases not matched to a gene. This chain's CDR3 is CASSPLLAGGETQYF. CDR3 sequence (DNA): TGTGCCAGCAGTCCTTTGCTAGCGGGAGGAGAGACCCAGTACTTC.

V and J are TRBV7-3 and TRBJ2-3; TRBD2 matches at 8 bases. CDR3 length: 17 amino acids. The ends lost 2 bases at V and 5 bases at J; junction bases unmatched: 12. In germline, CDR1 is SGHTA, CDR2 FQGTGA. CDR3 region: CASSLSIGGAPKDTQYF. The CDR3 region has the DNA TGTGCCAGCAGCTTATCGATCGGGGGGGCCCCGAAAGATACGCAGTATTTT.

This clone was seen a few times. The chain has TRBV5-1 and TRBJ2-5; 7 bases match TRBD2. Looked up from germline, CDR1 is SGHRS and CDR2 is YFSETQ. The CDR3 runs 16 residues. With V trimmed by 1 base and J by 4 bases, 10 bases remained unmatched. CDR3 loop: CASSLSTSWGGETQYF. DNA for the CDR3: TGCGCCAGCAGCTTGAGTACCTCATGGGGGGGAGAGACCCAGTACTTC.

The rearrangement uses TRBV5-6 and TRBJ2-3; D unresolved. The CDR3 is made up of 12 amino acids. Trimming left V 2 bases short and J 10 bases short, with 11 bases between. CDR1 is SGHDT and CDR2 is YYEEEE in the germline V gene. The CDR3 coding sequence is TGTGCCAGCAGCTTAGGCCGGCAGGCGCAGTATTTT. It yields the protein CASSLGRQAQYF.